The present T cell receptor beta chain was sequenced within a study of blood T cell repertoires in COVID-19 (TCRdb year 2020). For the wider study: The collaborator samples originated in the United States, Italy and Spain and spanned the acute and convalescent phases of COVID-19. A de-identified subject ID, COVID-19 status, age in years and sex were almost always included in the sample metadata. Deeply sampled blood TCRbeta repertoires from subjects exposed to, actively infected with, or recovered from COVID-19 were included in the dataset. Where available, HLA class I and class II types were taken from metadata supplied by the sample provider and were not determined by assay-based typing. The repertoires were made available in a free public database intended to serve as a resource for research on the immune response to SARS-CoV-2. Samples were obtained from the ongoing ImmuneRACE study (first 160 participants) and from about 1,300 subjects provided by 6 global collaborators. The prospective study material was composed of cDNA or gDNA derived from T cells, B-cell-depleted T cells, or PBMCs.

Results and caveats for the whole study, not just this receptor: Clinical and demographic metadata were provided uncurated, with the amount varying by source and participant.

TCRbeta CDR3 regions were amplified from genomic DNA using the immunoSEQ Assay, a bias-controlled multiplex PCR. The study's processing was this. The number of nucleated cells in each sample was estimated by amplification of reference gene primers within the assay. To quantify the absolute abundance of each unique TCRbeta CDR3 rearrangement, sequence reads were collapsed and filtered. For each sample, productive Simpson clonality was calculated as the square root of Simpson's diversity index over productive rearrangements. TCRdb re-hosts the immuneACCESS table, in-frame sequences only. Its copies lack some clones; in the studies checked, an unresolved V gene accounts for under half of them, and the cause for the rest is not known. V and J calls and clone size are those listed in that table; D and trimming were worked out from the DNA. The sample yields over 200,000 clones; around 86% were counted once. The ten largest clones capture about 16% of the sample.

As for this clone: The antigen this receptor binds is unknown. No much larger clone is present one base from it, and per-base qualities are unavailable.

Enrolling through a virtual design, the prospective study's participants ranged in age from roughly 18 to 100 years and lived across 20 to 25 United States geographic areas. In the prospective study, participants were assigned to cohorts based on the clinical history participants reported in a screening survey and a study questionnaire. Recovered participants in ImmuneRACE Cohort 3 were defined by two consecutive negative NP/OP PCR tests, clearance by a healthcare professional, or resolution of symptoms. In the prospective study, mobile phlebotomists collected whole blood, serum and a nasopharyngeal or oropharyngeal swab from each participant. Over an approximately two-month period, participants in the prospective study had the option of providing additional blood draws and questionnaires. Before DNA extraction, prospective study blood samples were shipped either frozen or at room temperature.

CDR1 LGHNT and CDR2 FRNRAP were looked up in the germline V gene. Trimming takes 9 bases off V and 8 bases off J; junction bases not matched to a gene: 4. The CDR3 covers 13 residues, taking in both the cysteine and the phenylalanine. The sequence is cut down to CDR3 DNA, 39 bases in frame from base 1. The sequence links TRBV12-5 to TRBJ2-2, with TRBD2 identical over 12 junction bases. The receptor's source is a man between 18 and 35 years old who had recovered from COVID-19. The specimen sequenced was PBMCs or T cells enriched from blood (not recorded which). The base sequence is TGTGCTAGCCGACTAGCGGGAGATGGGGAGCTGTTTTTT. The encoded protein is CASRLAGDGELFF.